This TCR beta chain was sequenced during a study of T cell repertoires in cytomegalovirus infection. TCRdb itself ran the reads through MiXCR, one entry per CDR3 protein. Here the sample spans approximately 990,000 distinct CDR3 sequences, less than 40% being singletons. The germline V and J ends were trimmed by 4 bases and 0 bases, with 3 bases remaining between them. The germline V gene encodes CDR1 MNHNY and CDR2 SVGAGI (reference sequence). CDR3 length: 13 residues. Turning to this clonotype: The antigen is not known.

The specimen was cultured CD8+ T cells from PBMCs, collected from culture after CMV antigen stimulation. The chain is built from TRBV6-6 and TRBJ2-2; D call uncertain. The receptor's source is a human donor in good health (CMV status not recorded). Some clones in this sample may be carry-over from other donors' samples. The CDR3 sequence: CASSSANTGELFF. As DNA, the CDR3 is TGTGCCAGCAGTTCCGCGAACACCGGGGAGCTGTTTTTT.